This T cell receptor (beta chain) came from a study of a mutant IDH1 vaccine in newly diagnosed glioma (dated by TCRdb to the early 2020s). About the investigation overall: Vaccination started 4-6 weeks after radiotherapy alone, or was given together with temozolomide cycles in the groups whose treatment included chemotherapy. The week-35 safety follow-up was designated visit V12, and the week-47 end of study was designated visit V13. Peripheral blood was drawn at six visits: V03 (baseline), V05, V07, V10, V12 and V13. Of the approximately 30 treated patients, about 60% were male and approximately 40% were female, and the mean age was approximately 40 years. Longitudinal TCRB deep sequencing was performed for about two dozen treated patients wherever samples were available for exploratory analyses. Prior to enrollment, standard therapy consisting of radiotherapy alone, temozolomide alone, or radiochemotherapy with temozolomide had been administered to patients, with the combination being received by most patients. Findings and caveats that apply to the study as a whole: Changes in the top peripheral T cell clonotypes picked up by TCRB sequencing did not appear to be linked to pseudoprogression. Availability determined which PBMC samples were chosen for TCRB deep sequencing. According to the authors, sample limitations meant that analyses of patient blood samples could not be reproduced. Immune responses induced by the vaccine were seen in about 93% of patients across multiple MHC alleles.

Note on this clone: Its binding antigen is unknown. There are no base qualities to consult, and no much larger clone falls within one base.

In the paper's terms, the time point label means: week 47, end of study. Every vaccine dose consisted of 300 ug of a 20-mer mutant IDH1 peptide in Montanide, administered subcutaneously together with topical imiquimod. Eight vaccinations were administered to patients in weeks 1, 3, 5, 7, 11, 15, 19 and 23, corresponding to visits V03 through V10. All donors had newly diagnosed IDH1-mutant astrocytomas of WHO grade 3 or 4 that showed loss of nuclear ATRX. The samples were drawn from NOA16, a multicentre, single-arm, open-label phase I trial in Germany that tested a mutant IDH1 peptide vaccine in humans for the first time. Genomic DNA for TCRB sequencing was isolated from EDTA blood with the DNeasy Blood and Tissue Kit. From V the trimming removes 2 bases and from J it removes 9 bases, while the gene matches leave 6 bases of the junction unaccounted for. CDR1 SGHNT and CDR2 YYREEE are derived from the germline V gene (reference sequence). The CDR3, cysteine through phenylalanine, is 14 amino acids long. CDR3 DNA only is kept here, 42 bases in frame from base 1.

Libraries were prepared through the immunoSEQ multiplex PCR assay. Rearranged TCR beta chain sequences were amplified using the hsTCRB Kit according to the manufacturer's protocol. Sequencing of TCRB libraries was carried out on an Illumina MiSeq. The study's processing was this. The kit vendor's proprietary platform handled demultiplexing, trimming and gene mapping. As stored in TCRdb, this immuneACCESS dataset retains in-frame rearrangements with V and J assigned. A fraction of the clones does not appear; measured against another copy, unresolved V genes explain less than half of the discrepancy, and the remainder lacks a known reason. D and trimming were read from the DNA, whereas the V and J calls and clone size are those reported in that table. The sample data list about 56,000 clones, and about 79% of these were observed just once. Of the sample, around 5% falls within the top ten clones.

The sequence came from a man over 45 with glioma. Sample: PBMCs, taken from a glioma patient whose treatment included an IDH1 peptide vaccine. The V gene is TRBV5-4 and the J gene is TRBJ2-1; 9 junctional bases match TRBD1. The CDR3 reads CASSLQGATTEQFF. The sequenced DNA: TGTGCCAGCAGCTTACAGGGGGCAACGACTGAGCAGTTCTTC. Extended through the reference TRBV5-4 and TRBJ2-1 proteins, this CDR3 yields the full variable domain: ETGVTQSPTHLIKTRGQQVTLRCSSQSGHNTVSWYQQALGQGPQFIFQYYREEENGRGNFPPRFSGLQFPNYSSELNVNALELDDSALYLCASSLQGATTEQFFGPGTRLTVL.